This passage covers 5 T cell receptor beta chains from one sample sequenced in a study of cytomegalovirus exposure and HLA in healthy donors. PCR involved 60 Vbeta and 13 Jbeta primers. Sequenced by immunoSEQ multiplex PCR; TCRdb stores in-frame clones only, minus some. This repertoire includes tens of thousands of clones. Sequenced input: PBMCs. These receptors were collected from a female donor in good health and CMV-seronegative.

This rearrangement joins TRBV30 to TRBJ1-5, with TRBD1 identical over 8 bases. The germline V gene has CDR1 GTSNPN and CDR2 SVGIG (reference sequence). There are 13 residues in the CDR3. The ends lost 5 bases at V and 3 bases at J; junction bases unmatched: 3. CDR3 loop: CAWGTGHNQPQHF. The CDR3, as DNA: TGTGCCTGGGGGACAGGCCACAATCAGCCCCAGCATTTT.

CDR3 sequence (DNA): TGCAGCGTTGGAGGGACAGGGGGCTACGAGCAGTACTTC. It specifies CSVGGTGGYEQYF. This chain connects TRBV29-1 to TRBJ2-7; the match to TRBD1 covers 11 bases. V dropped 4 bases and J dropped 3; count of bases not matched to a gene: 2. Germline lookup yields CDR1 SQVTM and CDR2 ANQGSEA. The length of the CDR3 is 13 residues.

The chain links TRBV4-2 to TRBJ1-6, with TRBD1 as a possible D gene (6 bases). From germline, CDR1 is LGHNA and CDR2 YNFKEQ. Deletions cut 1 base from V and 10 bases from J, with 14 bases between. The CDR3 covers 15 residues. The CDR3 DNA reads as TGTGCCAGCAGCCAAGCGGACAGTTTTATCTCACCCCTCCACTTT. Protein: CASSQADSFISPLHF.

The chain recombines TRBV6-5 with TRBJ2-1; possibly TRBD1 for D (6 bases). Germline-derived CDR1 and CDR2 are MNHEY and SVGAGI. There are 15 residues in the CDR3. V was pared by 6 bases and J by 7 bases, with 19 bases between. The DNA for the CDR3 is TGTGCCAGCAGCCCGGCGACAGGTACTATTAATGAGCAGTTCTTC. Its protein is CASSPATGTINEQFF.

The V call is TRBV7-9, the J call TRBJ1-2, with D possibly TRBD1 on 5 matching bases. V shed 5 bases and J shed 1 base, with 20 bases lying between them. CDR1 is SEHNR and CDR2 is FQNEAQ in the germline V gene (reference sequence). The CDR3 length is 17 residues. CDR3 bases: TGTGCCAGCAGCCTTAACCCTTTAGGCGGGGGTAACTATGGCTACACCTTC. This sequence encodes CASSLNPLGGGNYGYTF.